The entry below describes one T cell receptor (beta chain). V dropped 0 bases and J dropped 0 bases, with 14 bases sitting between them. Germline CDR1 is LGHNA and CDR2 is YSLEER. The CDR3 runs to 18 residues. A sample-barcoded 5' primer and a J-beta primer mix were used in a second PCR of about 7 to 11 cycles. MiXCR, run by TCRdb on the 5' RACE reads, gives a single entry per CDR3 protein. The sample yields 1.5 million to 2 million distinct CDR3 sequences, around half seen once. The people who gave samples were healthy Caucasians from Russia, aged about 6 to 100. This sample was taken from a study of blood T cells in healthy people across ages.

The clonotype originates from a woman between 40 and 55 years old in good health. This sequence joins TRBV4-3 and TRBJ1-4; D is uncertain. The sample comprised blood. The CDR3 loop is CASSQDLPRETTNEKLFF. CDR3 coding DNA: TGCGCCAGCAGCCAAGATCTTCCGAGAGAGACAACTAATGAAAAACTGTTTTTT.